The clone carrying this T cell receptor beta chain was recorded only once. Original processing notes: Estimation of nucleated cell counts was performed using reference gene primer amplification. Measured with immunoSEQ multiplex PCR; TCRdb has only the in-frame clones, and not every one. V and J calls and clone size are as listed in that table; D and trimming were resolved from the DNA. Of about 100,000 clones listed, 75% to 90% were seen once; the top ten hold roughly 1.7%. This sample was taken from a study of blood T cell repertoires in COVID-19. In the study overall: COVID-19 samples, acute and convalescent, were from the United States, Italy and Spain.

Sample: peripheral blood. This receptor was taken from an older man with acute or convalescent COVID-19.

Here the CDR3 reads CASTLRHGGETQYF. The DNA of the CDR3 is TGTGCCAGCACCTTGCGCCACGGCGGGGAGACCCAGTACTTC. The chain joins TRBV3-1 (or the pseudogene TRBV3-2) to TRBJ2-5, with D perhaps TRBD2 (5 bases). Germline loops: CDR1 LGHDT, CDR2 YNNKEL (reference sequence). V lost 7 bases, J lost 5 bases, and 17 bases lay in between. This CDR3 has 14 residues.